This is a list of T cell receptor beta chains from one sample in a study of regulatory T cells in long-lasting Graves disease. MiXCR, applied by TCRdb to the multiplex PCR reads, yields one record per CDR3 protein. This sample has under 700,000 distinct CDR3 sequences, with roughly a sixth found just once. The sample was also linked to a second study, of T cells in Graves' hyperthyroidism and ophthalmopathy.

Specimen: peripheral blood mononuclear cells (PBMCs), collected at new diagnosis, from a patient treated with antithyroid drugs. The receptor set was obtained from a middle-aged woman with Graves disease. Each CDR3 is given with its conserved first and last residue. Each record gives: CDR3 protein, CDR3 DNA, clone size, V gene, CDR3 length, J gene, D gene. D genes are given only for firm matches. The size entry is marked missing in some rows and otherwise reads once, few, many or a size class.

CDR3: CASSLQDMNTEAFF
DNA: TGTGCCAGCAGCTTGCAGGACATGAACACTGAAGCTTTCTTT
size: NA
V: TRBV2
length: 14
J: TRBJ1-1
D: NA

CDR3: CASRGGTYSPLHF
DNA: TGTGCCAGTAGAGGAGGTACCTATTCACCCCTCCACTTT
size: few
V: TRBV6-1
length: 13
J: TRBJ1-6
D: NA

CDR3: CASSEGGLNTEAFF
DNA: TGTGCCAGCAGTGAAGGGGGTCTGAACACTGAAGCTTTCTTT
size: many
V: TRBV2
length: 14
J: TRBJ1-1
D: NA

CDR3: CASSRTEDEAFF
DNA: TGTGCCAGCAGCCGAACAGAAGATGAAGCTTTCTTT
size: many
V: TRBV3-1
length: 12
J: TRBJ1-1
D: NA

CDR3: CASSHLGFGYEQYF
DNA: TGTGCCAGCAGCCACCTCGGGTTTGGCTACGAGCAGTACTTC
size: few
V: TRBV6-1
length: 14
J: TRBJ2-7
D: NA

CDR3: CSASGGPQETQYF
DNA: TGCAGTGCTAGCGGGGGGCCCCAAGAGACCCAGTACTTC
size: NA
V: TRBV20-1
length: 13
J: TRBJ2-5
D: NA

CDR3: CASAGQDPYEQYF
DNA: TGTGCCAGCGCCGGACAGGACCCCTACGAGCAGTACTTC
size: many
V: TRBV28
length: 13
J: TRBJ2-7
D: TRBD1

CDR3: CAISLTGMNTEAFF
DNA: TGTGCCATCAGCTTGACAGGCATGAACACTGAAGCTTTCTTT
size: many
V: TRBV10-3
length: 14
J: TRBJ1-1
D: NA

CDR3: CASSLAEGTEAFF
DNA: TGTGCTAGCAGCTTAGCAGAGGGCACTGAAGCTTTCTTT
size: many
V: TRBV7-7
length: 13
J: TRBJ1-1
D: NA

CDR3: CASSPPPGGTEAFF
DNA: TGTGCCAGCAGCCCCCCTCCGGGAGGGACTGAAGCTTTCTTT
size: NA
V: TRBV11-2
length: 14
J: TRBJ1-1
D: NA

CDR3: CASSLVGFSSYNEQFF
DNA: TGTGCCAGCAGTTTGGTCGGATTTAGCTCCTACAATGAGCAGTTCTTC
size: many
V: TRBV28
length: 16
J: TRBJ2-1
D: NA

CDR3: CASSATQAGGLSEQYF
DNA: TGTGCCAGCAGTGCCACACAAGCGGGGGGCCTTAGCGAGCAGTACTTC
size: few
V: TRBV2
length: 16
J: TRBJ2-7
D: TRBD2

CDR3: CASKSRSYTF
DNA: TGTGCCAGCAAAAGCCGCTCGTACACCTTC
size: NA
V: TRBV28
length: 10
J: TRBJ1-2
D: NA

CDR3: CASKRDGNSPLHF
DNA: TGTGCCAGCAAAAGGGATGGGAATTCACCCCTCCACTTT
size: NA
V: TRBV2
length: 13
J: TRBJ1-6
D: NA

CDR3: CSALSGTEAFF
DNA: TGCAGCGCCCTTTCAGGGACTGAAGCTTTCTTT
size: many
V: TRBV20-1
length: 11
J: TRBJ1-1
D: NA

CDR3: CASSFWGKNTEAFF
DNA: TGTGCCAGCAGCTTTTGGGGGAAGAACACTGAAGCTTTCTTT
size: many
V: TRBV11-2
length: 14
J: TRBJ1-1
D: NA

CDR3: CASCDFYNSPLHF
DNA: TGTGCCAGCTGCGACTTCTATAATTCACCCCTCCACTTT
size: many
V: TRBV7-3
length: 13
J: TRBJ1-6
D: NA

CDR3: CASSRTSGGNTGELFF
DNA: TGTGCCAGCAGTCGTACTAGCGGGGGGAACACCGGGGAGCTGTTTTTT
size: many
V: TRBV11-2
length: 16
J: TRBJ2-2
D: TRBD2

CDR3: CASSHSQGNTEAFF
DNA: TGTGCCAGCAGCCACTCACAGGGGAACACTGAAGCTTTCTTT
size: many
V: TRBV6-1
length: 14
J: TRBJ1-1
D: NA

CDR3: CASSLSGASNYGYTF
DNA: TGTGCCAGCAGTTTATCGGGAGCTTCTAACTATGGCTACACCTTC
size: NA
V: TRBV27
length: 15
J: TRBJ1-2
D: NA

CDR3: CASSLEEGPYGYTF
DNA: TGTGCCAGCAGCTTGGAGGAGGGACCCTATGGCTACACCTTC
size: NA
V: TRBV5-6
length: 14
J: TRBJ1-2
D: NA

CDR3: CATSDQSTASGGYGQFF
DNA: TGTGCCACCTCAGACCAATCAACGGCTAGCGGGGGTTATGGGCAGTTCTTC
size: many
V: TRBV7-8
length: 17
J: TRBJ2-1
D: TRBD2

CDR3: CSVAQTSGGVRGETQYF
DNA: TGCAGCGTTGCCCAAACTAGCGGGGGGGTAAGGGGTGAGACCCAGTACTTC
size: few
V: TRBV29-1
length: 17
J: TRBJ2-5
D: TRBD2

CDR3: CASSAAGGFTDTQYF
DNA: TGTGCCAGCAGTGCGGCCGGGGGGTTCACAGATACGCAGTATTTT
size: many
V: TRBV6-1
length: 15
J: TRBJ2-3
D: TRBD2

CDR3: CASSSQGVPLYGYTF
DNA: TGTGCCAGCAGTTCACAGGGGGTACCCTTATATGGCTACACCTTC
size: NA
V: TRBV6-9
length: 15
J: TRBJ1-2
D: TRBD1

CDR3: CAWSGETEAFF
DNA: TGTGCCTGGAGCGGGGAAACTGAAGCTTTCTTT
size: many
V: TRBV30
length: 11
J: TRBJ1-1
D: NA

CDR3: CASSFTRLAGAAPYEQYF
DNA: TGTGCCAGCAGTTTCACAAGACTAGCGGGGGCCGCTCCCTACGAGCAGTACTTC
size: many
V: TRBV28
length: 18
J: TRBJ2-7
D: TRBD2

CDR3: CASSLVFHQETQYF
DNA: TGTGCCAGCAGCTTAGTTTTTCACCAAGAGACCCAGTACTTC
size: few
V: TRBV11-2
length: 14
J: TRBJ2-5
D: NA

CDR3: CSARPAGGPNTGELFF
DNA: TGCAGTGCACGGCCGGCGGGGGGCCCAAACACCGGGGAGCTGTTTTTT
size: NA
V: TRBV20-1
length: 16
J: TRBJ2-2
D: TRBD2

CDR3: CASSSYLASSREKLFF
DNA: TGTGCCAGCAGCTCCTACCTGGCGTCTTCTCGGGAAAAACTGTTTTTT
size: NA
V: TRBV11-2
length: 16
J: TRBJ1-4
D: NA

CDR3: CASSYSENTEAFF
DNA: TGTGCCAGCAGTTACTCAGAGAACACTGAAGCTTTCTTT
size: many
V: TRBV12-3/TRBV12-4
length: 13
J: TRBJ1-1
D: NA

CDR3: CATSDVGLAHEQYF
DNA: TGTGCCACCAGTGATGTTGGGCTAGCCCACGAGCAGTACTTC
size: NA
V: TRBV24-1
length: 14
J: TRBJ2-7
D: NA

CDR3: CASSPDEAGVYQETQYF
DNA: TGTGCCAGCAGCCCCGATGAAGCGGGGGTGTACCAAGAGACCCAGTACTTC
size: many
V: TRBV7-9
length: 17
J: TRBJ2-5
D: TRBD2

CDR3: CASNGQGGVGYTF
DNA: TGTGCCAGTAACGGACAGGGCGGCGTAGGCTACACCTTC
size: NA
V: TRBV19
length: 13
J: TRBJ1-2
D: TRBD1

CDR3: CAWTSPDRGRGFGIQYF
DNA: TGTGCCTGGACCTCACCCGACAGGGGGCGAGGATTTGGCATTCAGTACTTC
size: many
V: TRBV30
length: 17
J: TRBJ2-4
D: TRBD1

CDR3: CAISGENSGGAKNIQYF
DNA: TGTGCCATCAGTGGGGAGAATAGCGGGGGAGCCAAAAACATTCAGTACTTC
size: NA
V: TRBV10-3
length: 17
J: TRBJ2-4
D: TRBD2

CDR3: CASSEGTAPYSNQPQHF
DNA: TGTGCCAGCAGTGAGGGGACAGCCCCCTATAGCAATCAGCCCCAGCATTTT
size: NA
V: TRBV25-1
length: 17
J: TRBJ1-5
D: TRBD1

CDR3: CSARAPDREGTEAFF
DNA: TGCAGTGCTAGAGCCCCGGACAGGGAGGGCACTGAAGCTTTCTTT
size: many
V: TRBV20-1
length: 15
J: TRBJ1-1
D: TRBD1

CDR3: CASSQFESGANVLTF
DNA: TGTGCCAGCAGCCAGTTTGAGTCTGGGGCCAACGTCCTGACTTTC
size: NA
V: TRBV9
length: 15
J: TRBJ2-6
D: NA

CDR3: CASSLLAGDSGANVLTF
DNA: TGTGCCAGCTCACTCTTAGCGGGGGACTCTGGGGCCAACGTCCTGACTTTC
size: few
V: TRBV18
length: 17
J: TRBJ2-6
D: TRBD2

CDR3: CAWSRGAGTEAFF
DNA: TGTGCCTGGAGCCGAGGGGCTGGGACTGAAGCTTTCTTT
size: NA
V: TRBV30
length: 13
J: TRBJ1-1
D: NA

CDR3: CASSPTRTSGETQYF
DNA: TGCGCCAGCAGCCCGACGAGGACTAGCGGCGAGACCCAGTACTTC
size: NA
V: TRBV4-1
length: 15
J: TRBJ2-5
D: TRBD2